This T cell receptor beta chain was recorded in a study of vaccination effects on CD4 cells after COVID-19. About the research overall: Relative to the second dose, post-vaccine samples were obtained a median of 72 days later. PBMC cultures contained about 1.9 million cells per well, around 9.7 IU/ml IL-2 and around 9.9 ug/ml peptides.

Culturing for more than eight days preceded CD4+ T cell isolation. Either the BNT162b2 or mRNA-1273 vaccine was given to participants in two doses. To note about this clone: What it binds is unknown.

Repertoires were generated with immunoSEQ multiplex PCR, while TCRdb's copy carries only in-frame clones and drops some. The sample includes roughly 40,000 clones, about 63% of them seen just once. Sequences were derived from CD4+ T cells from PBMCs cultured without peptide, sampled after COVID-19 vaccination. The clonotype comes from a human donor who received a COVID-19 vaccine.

CDR3 protein: CASSLGVAGSSGANVLTF. The CDR3 DNA reads TGTGCCAGCAGCTTAGGGGTAGCGGGAAGCTCTGGGGCCAACGTCCTGACTTTC. The chain recombines TRBV13 with TRBJ2-6, with 8 positions matching TRBD2. V dropped 0 bases and J dropped 0; count of bases not matched to a gene: 4. The germline CDR1 and CDR2 sequences are PRHDT and FYEKMQ (reference sequence). There are 18 residues in the CDR3.